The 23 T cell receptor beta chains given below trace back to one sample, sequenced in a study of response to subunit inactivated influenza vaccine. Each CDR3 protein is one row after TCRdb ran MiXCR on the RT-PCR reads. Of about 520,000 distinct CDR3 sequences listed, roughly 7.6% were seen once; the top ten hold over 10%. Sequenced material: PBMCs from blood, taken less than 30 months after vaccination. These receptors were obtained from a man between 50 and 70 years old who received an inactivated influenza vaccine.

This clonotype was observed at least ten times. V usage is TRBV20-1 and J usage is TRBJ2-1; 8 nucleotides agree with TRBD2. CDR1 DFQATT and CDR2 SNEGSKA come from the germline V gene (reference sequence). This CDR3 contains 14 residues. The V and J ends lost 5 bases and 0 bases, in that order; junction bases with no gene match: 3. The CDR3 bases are TGCAGTGCTCGAAGCGGGGGCTCCTACAATGAGCAGTTCTTC. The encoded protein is CSARSGGSYNEQFF.

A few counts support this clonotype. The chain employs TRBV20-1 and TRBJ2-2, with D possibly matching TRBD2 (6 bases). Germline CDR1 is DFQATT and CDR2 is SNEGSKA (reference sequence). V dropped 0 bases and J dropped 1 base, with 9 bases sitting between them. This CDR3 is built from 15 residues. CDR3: CSAREKGGNTGELFF. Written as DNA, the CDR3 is TGCAGTGCTAGAGAGAAGGGAGGGAACACCGGGGAGCTGTTTTTT.

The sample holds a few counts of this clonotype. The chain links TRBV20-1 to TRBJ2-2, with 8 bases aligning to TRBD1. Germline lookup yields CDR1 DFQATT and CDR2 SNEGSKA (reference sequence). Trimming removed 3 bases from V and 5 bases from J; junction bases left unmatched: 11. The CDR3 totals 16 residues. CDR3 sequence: CSASPTSGGSTGELFF. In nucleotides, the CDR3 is TGCAGTGCTAGCCCAACTTCAGGGGGCAGTACCGGGGAGCTGTTTTTT.

Here the CDR3 reads CSASLAGGSYQETQYF. Here the CDR3 DNA reads TGCAGTGCAAGTTTAGCGGGAGGCTCCTACCAAGAGACCCAGTACTTC. The chain recombines TRBV20-1 with TRBJ2-5; 10 bases align to TRBD2. The V segment lost 6 bases and the J segment 0 bases; nucleotides outside the gene matches: 10. Germline-derived CDR1 and CDR2 are DFQATT and SNEGSKA (reference sequence). The CDR3 has 16 amino acids.

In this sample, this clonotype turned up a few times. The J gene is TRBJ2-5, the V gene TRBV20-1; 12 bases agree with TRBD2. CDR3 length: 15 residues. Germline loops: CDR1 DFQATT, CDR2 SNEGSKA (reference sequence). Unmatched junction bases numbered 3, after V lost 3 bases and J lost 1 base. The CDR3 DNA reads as TGCAGTGCTAGTGGACTAGCGGGAATCCAAGAGACCCAGTACTTC. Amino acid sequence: CSASGLAGIQETQYF.

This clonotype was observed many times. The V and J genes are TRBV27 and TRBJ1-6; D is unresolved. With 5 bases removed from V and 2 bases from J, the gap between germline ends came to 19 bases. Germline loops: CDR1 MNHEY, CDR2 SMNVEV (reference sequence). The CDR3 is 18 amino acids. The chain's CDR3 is CASSERWGRRTYNSPLHF. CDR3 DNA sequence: TGTGCCAGCAGTGAACGATGGGGTCGACGAACCTATAATTCACCCCTCCACTTT.

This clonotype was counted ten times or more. The CDR3 loop reads CASSPGQALRNEQYF. The CDR3 DNA reads TGTGCCAGCTCACCCGGACAGGCCCTTAGGAACGAGCAGTACTTC. V is TRBV18 and J is TRBJ2-7; 7 bases fit TRBD1. The V segment lost 3 bases and the J segment 5 bases; nucleotides outside the gene matches: 10. CDR3 length: 15 amino acids. Germline V CDR1 and CDR2: KGHSH, LQKENI. Drawing the rest from reference TRBV18 and TRBJ2-7, the complete variable domain is NAGVMQNPRHLVRRRGQEARLRCSPMKGHSHVYWYRQLPEEGLKFMVYLQKENIIDESGMPKERFSAEFPKEGPSILRIQQVVRGDSAAYFCASSPGQALRNEQYFGPGTRLTVT.

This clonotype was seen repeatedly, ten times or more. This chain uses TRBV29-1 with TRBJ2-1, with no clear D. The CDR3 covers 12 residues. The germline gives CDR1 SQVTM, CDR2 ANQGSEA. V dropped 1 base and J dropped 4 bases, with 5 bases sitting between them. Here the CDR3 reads CSVEGHYNEQFF. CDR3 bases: TGCAGCGTTGAAGGGCATTACAATGAGCAGTTCTTC.

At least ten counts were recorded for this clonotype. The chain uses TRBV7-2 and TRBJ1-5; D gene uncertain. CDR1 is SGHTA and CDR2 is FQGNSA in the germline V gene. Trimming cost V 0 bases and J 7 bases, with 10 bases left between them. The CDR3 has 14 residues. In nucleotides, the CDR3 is TGTGCCAGCAGCTTAGCGCGGGCCGGACAGCCCCAGCATTTT. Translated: CASSLARAGQPQHF. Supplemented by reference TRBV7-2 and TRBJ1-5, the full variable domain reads GAGVSQSPSNKVTEKGKDVELRCDPISGHTALYWYRQSLGQGLEFLIYFQGNSAPDKSGLPSDRFSAERTGGSVSTLTIQRTQQEDSAVYLCASSLARAGQPQHFGDGTRLSIL.

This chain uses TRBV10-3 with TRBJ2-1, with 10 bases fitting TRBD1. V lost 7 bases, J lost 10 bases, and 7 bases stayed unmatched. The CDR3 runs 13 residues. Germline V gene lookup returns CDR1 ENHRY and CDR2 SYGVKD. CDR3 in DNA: TGTGCCATCAAGGGACAGGGGAGTATAGAGCAGTTCTTC. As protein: CAIKGQGSIEQFF.

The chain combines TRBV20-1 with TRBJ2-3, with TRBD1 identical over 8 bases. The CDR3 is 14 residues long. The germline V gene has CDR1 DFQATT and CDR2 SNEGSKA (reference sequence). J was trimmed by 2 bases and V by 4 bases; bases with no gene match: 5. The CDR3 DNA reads TGCAGTGCTAACCGGGACAGGAACACAGATACGCAGTATTTT. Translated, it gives CSANRDRNTDTQYF.

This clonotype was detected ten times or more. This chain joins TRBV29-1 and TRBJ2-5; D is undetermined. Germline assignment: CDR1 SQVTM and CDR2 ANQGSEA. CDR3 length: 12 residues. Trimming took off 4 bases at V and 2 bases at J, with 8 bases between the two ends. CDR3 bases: TGCAGCGTTGGCCTGTCTCAAGAGACCCAGTACTTC. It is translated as CSVGLSQETQYF.

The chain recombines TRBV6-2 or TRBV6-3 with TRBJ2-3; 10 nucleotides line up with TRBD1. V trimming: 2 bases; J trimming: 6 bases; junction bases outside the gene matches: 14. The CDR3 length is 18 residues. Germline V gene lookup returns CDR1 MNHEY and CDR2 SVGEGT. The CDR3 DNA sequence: TGTGCCAGCAGTTACCCCGGGACAGGGGTCGCACGCCAGGATACGCAGTATTTT. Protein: CASSYPGTGVARQDTQYF.

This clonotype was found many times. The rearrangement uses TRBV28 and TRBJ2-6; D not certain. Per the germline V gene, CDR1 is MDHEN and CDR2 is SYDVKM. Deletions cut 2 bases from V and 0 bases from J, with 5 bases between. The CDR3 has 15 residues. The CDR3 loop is CASSLGPSGANVLTF. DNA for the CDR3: TGTGCCAGCAGTTTAGGCCCCTCTGGGGCCAACGTCCTGACTTTC. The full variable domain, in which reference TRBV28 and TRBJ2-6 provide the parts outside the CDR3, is DVKVTQSSRYLVKRTGEKVFLECVQDMDHENMFWYRQDPGLGLRLIYFSYDVKMKEKGDIPEGYSVSREKKERFSLILESASTNQTSMYLCASSLGPSGANVLTFGAGSRLTVL.

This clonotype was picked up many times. CDR3 coding DNA: TGTGCCAGCAGCTTATTAGTCGGGGAGCTGTTTTTT. This gives the protein CASSLLVGELFF. The rearrangement links TRBV11-2 to TRBJ2-2; D gene unclear. Germline V gene lookup returns CDR1 SGHAT and CDR2 FQNNGV. V lost 2 bases and J 7 bases, leaving 5 bases between the germline ends. CDR3 length equals 12 residues. The full variable domain, completed using reference TRBV11-2 and TRBJ2-2, is EAGVAQSPRYKIIEKRQSVAFWCNPISGHATLYWYQQILGQGPKLLIQFQNNGVVDDSQLPKDRFSAERLKGVDSTLKIQPAKLEDSAVYLCASSLLVGELFFGEGSRLTVL.

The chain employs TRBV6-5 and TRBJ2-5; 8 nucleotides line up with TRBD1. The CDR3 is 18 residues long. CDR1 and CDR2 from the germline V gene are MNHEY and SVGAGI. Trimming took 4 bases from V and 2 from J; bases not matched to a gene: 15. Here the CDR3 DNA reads TGTGCCAGCAGTTCAGGGGGCCGGCAGGCGATATCACAAGAGACCCAGTACTTC. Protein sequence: CASSSGGRQAISQETQYF.

CDR3 sequence: CASSLAGLPEAFF. The CDR3 bases are TGTGCCAGCAGCTTGGCGGGGCTCCCTGAAGCTTTCTTT. V and J are TRBV5-5 and TRBJ1-1; D perhaps matches TRBD1 (5 bases). The CDR3 extends over 13 amino acids. The germline V gene has CDR1 SGHKS and CDR2 YYEKEE (reference sequence). With 0 bases removed from V and 6 bases from J, the gap between germline ends came to 9 bases.

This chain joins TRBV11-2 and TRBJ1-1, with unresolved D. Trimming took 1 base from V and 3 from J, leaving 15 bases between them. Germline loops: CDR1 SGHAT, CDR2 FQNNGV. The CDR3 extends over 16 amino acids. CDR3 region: CASSLVKGFYYTEAFF. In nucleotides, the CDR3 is TGTGCCAGCAGCTTAGTGAAGGGATTTTACTACACTGAAGCTTTCTTT.

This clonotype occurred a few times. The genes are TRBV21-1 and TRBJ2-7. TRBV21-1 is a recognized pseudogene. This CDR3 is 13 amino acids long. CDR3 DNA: TGTGCCAGCAGCAAAGGAAGGTACTACGAGCAGTACTTC. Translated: CASSKGRYYEQYF.

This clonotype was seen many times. The CDR3 nucleotides are TGCAGCGTGGGGGGACAGGGTTTTGGCTACACCTTC. Protein product: CSVGGQGFGYTF. The chain couples TRBV29-1 to TRBJ1-2; 9 bases match TRBD1. The CDR3 totals 12 residues. Germline CDR1 and CDR2: SQVTM and ANQGSEA. Trimming took 6 bases from V and 7 from J; bases not matched to a gene: 6.

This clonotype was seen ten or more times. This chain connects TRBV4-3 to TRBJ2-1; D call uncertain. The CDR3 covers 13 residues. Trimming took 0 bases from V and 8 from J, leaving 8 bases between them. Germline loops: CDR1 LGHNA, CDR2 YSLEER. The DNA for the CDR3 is TGCGCCAGCAGCCAAGAACTCATGGATGAGCAGTTCTTC. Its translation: CASSQELMDEQFF.

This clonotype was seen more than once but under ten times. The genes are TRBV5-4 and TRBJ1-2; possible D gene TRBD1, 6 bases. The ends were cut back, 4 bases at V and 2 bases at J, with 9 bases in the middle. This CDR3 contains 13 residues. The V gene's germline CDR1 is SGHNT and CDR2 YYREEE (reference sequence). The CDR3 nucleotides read TGTGCCAGCAGCGCCGACAGGAACTATGGCTACACCTTC. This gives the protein CASSADRNYGYTF.

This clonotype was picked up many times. The CDR3 region is CASSQVPLPGNSPLHF. For the CDR3, the DNA is TGCGCCAGCAGCCAAGTCCCCCTCCCGGGGAATTCACCCCTCCACTTT. The chain uses TRBV4-3 and TRBJ1-6; D call uncertain. This CDR3 contains 16 residues. The germline gives CDR1 LGHNA, CDR2 YSLEER. Trimming stripped 1 base from V and 7 bases from J, with 14 bases between.